What follows is one T cell receptor beta chain and its context. The CDR3 length is 13 residues. Per the germline V gene, CDR1 is MGHRA and CDR2 is YSYEKL. The V gene lost 4 bases and the J gene lost 8 bases, with 14 bases spanning the gap. The entry originates in a study of T-cell reconstitution after alpha-beta-depleted transplantation in children. Preparation of the TCRbeta library used unique molecular identifiers. TCRdb used MiXCR to reprocess the PCR reads, holding one entry per CDR3 protein. The sample yields hundreds of thousands of distinct CDR3 sequences, roughly 15% seen once. The gene calls are TRBV4-1 and TRBJ1-2, with D perhaps matching TRBD1 (5 bases). This clonotype was sampled from a human donor who donated a stem cell graft to a child with acute myeloid leukemia. The input for sequencing was PBMCs from the stem cell graft donor, taken from the stem cell graft. The CDR3 is CASSPSAGGGYTF. As DNA, the CDR3 is TGCGCCAGCAGCCCTAGCGCTGGGGGAGGCTACACCTTC.